This TCR beta chain originates from a study of T cells in Graves' hyperthyroidism and ophthalmopathy. Study results and caveats: Appearing also in blood were most of the thyroid clonotypes expanded above 0.001.

This clonotype was seen a handful of times. Its target is unknown. The CDR3 runs to 14 residues. Germline V lookup: CDR1 ENHRY, CDR2 SYGVKD. V lost 4 bases, J lost 1 base, and 10 bases lay in between. The TCR beta CDR3 regions underwent amplification using RNA transcripts as the source. The HTBI primer set was used in a first-round RT-PCR of the TCR CDR3. From the multiplex PCR reads, TCRdb called clonotypes with MiXCR, one entry per CDR3 protein. This sample carries under 400,000 distinct CDR3 sequences, approximately 14% of them seen once, and the ten largest clones take around a quarter. Diagnosis relied on clinical symptoms, serum thyroxine and TRAb, thyroid ultrasound and orbital computed tomography. The blood sample predates any ophthalmopathy symptoms, coming from first hyperthyroidism diagnosis. The PBMCs had their origin in 10 ml of fresh peripheral blood.

Sequencing was carried out using blood. The rearrangement links TRBV10-3 to TRBJ1-1, with D perhaps matching TRBD1 (6 bases). The clonotype comes from a woman aged 18-29 years with Graves' hyperthyroidism that later progressed to Graves' ophthalmopathy. In nucleotides, the CDR3 is TGTGCCATCAGTGGCGAGGGGGGGAACACTGAAGCTTTCTTT. Amino acid sequence: CAISGEGGNTEAFF.